This T cell receptor beta chain emerged from a study of early T cells in non-severe SARS-CoV-2 infection. Separate cDNA molecules each had unique molecular identifiers attached to them. TCRdb used MiXCR to reprocess the 5' RACE reads, holding one entry per CDR3 protein. The sample holds 60,000 to 75,000 distinct CDR3 sequences, around 11% seen once. This clonotype is a singleton in its sample. From germline, CDR1 is SGHDN and CDR2 FVKESK. The CDR3 runs 15 residues. V gave up 1 base and J gave up 1 base; unmatched junction bases: 3. The J gene is TRBJ1-1, the V gene TRBV14, with 7 positions matching TRBD1. This receptor was taken from an adult who was a healthcare worker with PCR-confirmed SARS-CoV-2 infection or an uninfected control (not recorded which). The sequencing sample was made of whole blood. CDR3 residues: CASSQVRTGNTEAFF. The CDR3 DNA sequence: TGTGCCAGCAGCCAAGTCCGGACAGGGAACACTGAAGCTTTCTTT.